Sequencing of this T cell receptor (beta chain) was carried out in a study of siplizumab effects on memory and regulatory T cells. Germline V gene data show CDR1 as LNHDA and CDR2 as SQIVND (reference sequence). Trimming left V 6 bases short and J 0 bases short, with 15 bases between. The CDR3 is 16 amino acids. Clones were sequenced by immunoSEQ multiplex PCR, and TCRdb holds only the in-frame ones, with some missing. This table has about 91,000 clones, about 96% appearing once. The J gene is TRBJ1-5, the V gene TRBV19, with D hard to call. The TCR was taken from a human donor in good health. What was sequenced was naive CD4+ T cells sorted from blood. For the CDR3, the DNA is TGTGCCAGTAGGACTGTTTTGGAGGCTAGCAATCAGCCCCAGCATTTT. Its translation: CASRTVLEASNQPQHF.